Listed here are 24 T cell receptor beta chains from one sample, sequenced in a study of T cell responses to AZD1222 COVID-19 vaccine (dated by TCRdb to the early 2020s). Sample time point, as interpreted from the label and publication: baseline before first vaccination. This specimen's treatment or condition label, interpreted: meningococcal conjugate vaccine given as trial control. The library was made by the immunoSEQ multiplex PCR assay. TCRdb provides this immuneACCESS table in a form limited to in-frame rearrangements. Some clones are lacking; in checked studies, under half of them reflect an unresolved V gene, and why the rest are absent is not known. The sample has tens of thousands of clones on record, more than 75% of them singletons. 4% to 6% of the sample is taken by the ten largest. The material was peripheral blood, obtained on day 0 of MenACWY control vaccination. These receptors were taken from an adult in good health.

This chain links TRBV3-1 (or the pseudogene TRBV3-2) with TRBJ1-1; D is uncertain. Per the germline V gene, CDR1 is LGHDT and CDR2 is YNNKEL (reference sequence). Trimming took off 4 bases at V and 0 bases at J, with 6 bases between the two ends. The CDR3 is 13 residues long. CDR3 sequence: CASSLRMNTEAFF. CDR3 in DNA: TGTGCCAGCAGCCTCCGCATGAACACTGAAGCTTTCTTT.

This clone came up once. V is TRBV5-1 and J is TRBJ2-5; perhaps TRBD2 as D (6 bases). CDR3 length: 12 amino acids. V shed 5 bases and J shed 5 bases, with 10 bases lying between them. Looked up from germline, CDR1 is SGHRS and CDR2 is YFSETQ. CDR3 nucleotides: TGCGCCAGCAGACCGGAGGGGGAGACCCAGTACTTC. Its protein is CASRPEGETQYF.

V gene TRBV18 combines with J gene TRBJ1-5, with a weak D call TRBD1 (6 bases). V lost 6 bases and J 5 bases, leaving 11 bases between the germline ends. CDR3 length: 13 amino acids. CDR1 and CDR2 (germline): KGHSH, LQKENI. CDR3 sequence reads: CASSTDSYQPQHF. In nucleotides, the CDR3 is TGTGCCAGCTCGACGGACAGCTATCAGCCCCAGCATTTT.

The chain employs TRBV18 and TRBJ1-2, with 8 bases that match TRBD1. The CDR3 is 14 amino acids. CDR1 and CDR2 (germline): KGHSH, LQKENI. J gave up 8 bases and V 6 bases, and 11 bases lay outside the gene matches. The CDR3: CASSIRQGSVGYTF. The CDR3, as DNA: TGTGCCAGCTCCATACGACAGGGGTCAGTCGGCTACACCTTC.

V is TRBV6-5 and J is TRBJ2-5; the D gene is possibly TRBD1 (5 bases). The CDR3 totals 14 residues. Deletions cut 2 bases from V and 2 bases from J, with 9 bases between. Germline CDR1 reads MNHEY; CDR2 reads SVGAGI. Here the CDR3 reads CASSYGAAQETQYF. The CDR3 DNA reads as TGTGCCAGCAGTTACGGGGCTGCACAAGAGACCCAGTACTTC.

V is TRBV4-1 and J is TRBJ2-7; TRBD1 matches 12 bases. The V segment lost 3 bases and the J segment 6 bases; nucleotides outside the gene matches: 6. The CDR3 sequence is 15 residues long. Germline V lookup: CDR1 MGHRA, CDR2 YSYEKL. This chain's CDR3 is CASSHPGQGAAEQYF. The CDR3 nucleotides read TGCGCCAGCAGCCACCCGGGACAGGGGGCTGCCGAGCAGTACTTC.

The chain has TRBV2 and TRBJ2-7; D could derive from TRBD1 or TRBD2 (5 bases each). The germline V and J ends were trimmed by 3 bases and 4 bases, with 16 bases remaining between them. Germline-derived CDR1 and CDR2 are SNHLY and FYNNEI. CDR3 length: 15 residues. Written as DNA, the CDR3 is TGTGCCAGCAGTGAGGGTAGCGCAGGGCCATACGAGCAGTACTTC. Its protein product is CASSEGSAGPYEQYF.

This chain links TRBV9 with TRBJ2-3, with 8 bases identical to TRBD2. V shed 4 bases, J shed 3 bases, and the junction held 10 bases outside the gene matches. Per germline, CDR1 SGDLS and CDR2 YYNGEE. The CDR3 length is 16 residues. CDR3 sequence: CASSLGGAGVTDTQYF. CDR3 bases: TGTGCCAGCAGCCTGGGTGGAGCGGGGGTAACAGATACGCAGTATTTT.

The rearrangement links TRBV28 to TRBJ1-2, with 8 bases that match TRBD1. The CDR3 spans 13 residues. J gave up 7 bases and V 7 bases, and 8 bases lay outside the gene matches. Germline V CDR1 and CDR2: MDHEN, SYDVKM. CDR3: CASTADRARGYTF. In DNA form, the CDR3 reads TGTGCCAGCACCGCGGACAGGGCTCGTGGCTACACCTTC.

The V and J genes are TRBV5-4 and TRBJ2-7; possibly TRBD1 for D (6 bases). Germline lookup yields CDR1 SGHNT and CDR2 YYREEE (reference sequence). The length of the CDR3 is 14 residues. V lost 0 bases and J 3 bases, leaving 10 bases between the germline ends. In DNA, the CDR3 is TGTGCCAGCAGCTTGGTCCCGGACAGCTACGAGCAGTACTTC. Protein product: CASSLVPDSYEQYF. The entire variable domain, with the rest obtained from reference TRBV5-4 and TRBJ2-7, is as follows: ETGVTQSPTHLIKTRGQQVTLRCSSQSGHNTVSWYQQALGQGPQFIFQYYREEENGRGNFPPRFSGLQFPNYSSELNVNALELDDSALYLCASSLVPDSYEQYFGPGTRLTVT.

The count of this clone is one. DNA of the CDR3: TGTGCCAGCAGTGCTCTCGCCGGAGGGAGCTCCTACGAGCAGTACTTC. Protein sequence: CASSALAGGSSYEQYF. The chain links TRBV6-1 to TRBJ2-7, with TRBD2 as a possible D gene (6 bases). Germline V gives CDR1 MNHNS, CDR2 SASEGT. The CDR3 length is 16 residues. Trimming took off 4 bases at V and 0 bases at J, with 16 bases between the two ends.

The rearrangement uses TRBV4-3 and TRBJ1-2; 8 nucleotides line up with TRBD1. The CDR3 has 15 residues. Unmatched junction bases numbered 7, after V lost 0 bases and J lost 7 bases. Germline values: CDR1 LGHNA, CDR2 YSLEER. CDR3: CASSQDDRGVGGYTF. Written as DNA, the CDR3 is TGCGCCAGCAGCCAAGATGACAGGGGAGTGGGTGGCTACACCTTC.

This CDR3 reads CASSLNLAGNTGELFF. The CDR3, as DNA: TGTGCCAGCAGCTTAAATCTCGCAGGGAACACCGGGGAGCTGTTTTTT. The gene calls are TRBV7-9 and TRBJ2-2; D is uncertain. The CDR3 loop spans 16 amino acids. V lost 2 bases to trimming and J lost 1 base, with 11 bases between them. Germline V gene lookup returns CDR1 SEHNR and CDR2 FQNEAQ (reference sequence).

The V call is TRBV28, the J call TRBJ2-1; D gene unclear. Per germline, CDR1 MDHEN and CDR2 SYDVKM. V was pared by 5 bases and J by 1 base, with 12 bases between. This CDR3 contains 15 residues. The CDR3, as DNA: TGTGCCAGCAGTCCTAGGTTCTCTTCCTACAATGAGCAGTTCTTC. It is translated as CASSPRFSSYNEQFF.

The chain recombines TRBV4-1 with TRBJ1-4; 7 bases map to TRBD1. Trimming removed 0 bases from V and 8 bases from J; junction bases left unmatched: 9. CDR3 size: 16 residues. Germline values: CDR1 MGHRA, CDR2 YSYEKL. This CDR3 reads CASSQDPDRVQEKLFF. The CDR3 DNA reads TGCGCCAGCAGCCAAGATCCCGACAGGGTTCAGGAAAAACTGTTTTTT.

The genes are TRBV5-1 and TRBJ2-3; a weak D match, TRBD1 (6 bases). This CDR3 region has 15 residues. Trimming left V 5 bases short and J 2 bases short, with 15 bases between. Germline values: CDR1 SGHRS, CDR2 YFSETQ. The DNA for the CDR3 is TGCGCCAGCAGGCGTGTGACAGGCCACACAGATACGCAGTATTTT. This gives the protein CASRRVTGHTDTQYF.

CDR3 nucleotide sequence: TGTGCCAGCAGCTTAGCATTCGGGACAGCTCCTTTAAATCAGCCCCAGCATTTT. Translated, it gives CASSLAFGTAPLNQPQHF. V usage is TRBV7-9 and J usage is TRBJ1-5; 7 bases map to TRBD1. The CDR3 consists of 18 residues. In germline, CDR1 is SEHNR, CDR2 FQNEAQ (reference sequence). J gave up 4 bases and V 0 bases, and 12 bases lay outside the gene matches.

The chain carries TRBV4-1 and TRBJ1-2, with 9 bases identical to TRBD1. V lost 1 base and J lost 8; bases outside the gene matches: 2. There are 13 residues in the CDR3. The V gene's germline CDR1 is MGHRA and CDR2 YSYEKL. The CDR3, as DNA: TGCGCCAGCAGCCAAGGGACAGGGGAGGGCTACACCTTC. It encodes CASSQGTGEGYTF.

The chain recombines TRBV6-5 with TRBJ2-5; no clear D. This CDR3 has 13 amino acids. Germline V gives CDR1 MNHEY, CDR2 SVGAGI. Trimming took off 6 bases at V and 5 bases at J, with 13 bases between the two ends. This CDR3 is CASSHGGPETQYF. The CDR3 DNA reads TGTGCCAGCAGCCACGGTGGGCCGGAGACCCAGTACTTC.

The V call is TRBV1, the J call TRBJ2-1; TRBD2, the table's D call, was not compared with the DNA. TRBV1 is annotated as a pseudogene. CDR3 length equals 17 residues. The CDR3 loop reads CTSSQPGLADPYNEQFF. CDR3 in DNA: TGCACCAGCAGCCAGCCGGGACTAGCGGACCCCTACAATGAGCAGTTCTTC.

This clone occurred once. The genes are TRBV5-6 and TRBJ1-1, with TRBD1 matching over 10 bases. The germline gives CDR1 SGHDT, CDR2 YYEEEE. J was trimmed by 1 base and V by 0 bases; bases with no gene match: 3. The CDR3 spans 16 residues. In DNA form, the CDR3 reads TGTGCCAGCAGCTTGGGACAGGGGGCGGCGAACACTGAAGCTTTCTTT. This sequence encodes CASSLGQGAANTEAFF.

V usage is TRBV7-2 and J usage is TRBJ1-5; unclear D gene. From germline, CDR1 is SGHTA and CDR2 FQGNSA. Trimming shortened V by 4 bases and J by 7 bases, and 11 bases separated the two germline ends. The CDR3 spans 13 residues. The CDR3 nucleotides are TGTGCCAGCAGCTCCCAGACGGACCAGCCCCAGCATTTT. Protein sequence: CASSSQTDQPQHF.

V gene TRBV6-2 or TRBV6-3 combines with J gene TRBJ2-7, with 8 nucleotides matching TRBD2. This CDR3 is built from 15 residues. Per germline, CDR1 MNHEY and CDR2 SVGEGT. V dropped 5 bases and J dropped 0; count of bases not matched to a gene: 6. In DNA, the CDR3 is TGTGCCAGCAGTCCCGGGGGGGACAACTCCTACGAGCAGTACTTC. This translates into CASSPGGDNSYEQYF.

The CDR3 sequence: CASSFTEPQHF. DNA for the CDR3: TGCGCCAGCAGCTTTACCGAGCCCCAGCATTTT. This sequence joins TRBV5-1 and TRBJ1-5; D not resolved. CDR3 length: 11 residues. Trimming removed 2 bases from V and 8 bases from J, with 5 bases in between. In germline, CDR1 is SGHRS, CDR2 YFSETQ.